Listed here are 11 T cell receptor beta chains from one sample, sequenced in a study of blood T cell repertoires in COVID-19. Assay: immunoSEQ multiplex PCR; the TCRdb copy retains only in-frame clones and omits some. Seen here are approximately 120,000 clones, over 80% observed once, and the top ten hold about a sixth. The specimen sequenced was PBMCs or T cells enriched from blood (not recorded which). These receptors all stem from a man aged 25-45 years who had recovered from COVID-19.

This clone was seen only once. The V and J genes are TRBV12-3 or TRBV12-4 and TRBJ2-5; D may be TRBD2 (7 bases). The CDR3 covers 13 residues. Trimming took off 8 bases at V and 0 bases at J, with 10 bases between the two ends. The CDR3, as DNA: TGTGCCAGCGGCGGGGGCTACCAAGAGACCCAGTACTTC. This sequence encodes CASGGGYQETQYF.

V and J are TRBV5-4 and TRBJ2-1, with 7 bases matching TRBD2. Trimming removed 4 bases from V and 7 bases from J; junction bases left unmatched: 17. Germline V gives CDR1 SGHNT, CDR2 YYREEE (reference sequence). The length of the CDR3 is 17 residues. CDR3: CASSPGGLNALENEQFF. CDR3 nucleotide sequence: TGTGCCAGCAGCCCGGGAGGACTCAATGCCTTGGAGAATGAGCAGTTCTTC. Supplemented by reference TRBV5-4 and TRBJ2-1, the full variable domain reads ETGVTQSPTHLIKTRGQQVTLRCSSQSGHNTVSWYQQALGQGPQFIFQYYREEENGRGNFPPRFSGLQFPNYSSELNVNALELDDSALYLCASSPGGLNALENEQFFGPGTRLTVL.

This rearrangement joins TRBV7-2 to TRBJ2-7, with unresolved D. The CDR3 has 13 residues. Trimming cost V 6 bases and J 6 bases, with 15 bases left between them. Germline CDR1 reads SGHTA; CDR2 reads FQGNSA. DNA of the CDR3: TGTGCCAGCAGTCAACCTCCGAGGCCCGAGCAGTACGTC. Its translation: CASSQPPRPEQYV.

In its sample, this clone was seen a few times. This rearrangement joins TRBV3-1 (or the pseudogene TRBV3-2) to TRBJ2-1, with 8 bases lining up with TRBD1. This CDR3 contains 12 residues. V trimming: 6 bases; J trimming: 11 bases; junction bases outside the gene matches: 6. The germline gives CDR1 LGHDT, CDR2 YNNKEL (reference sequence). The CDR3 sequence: CASSPNRGKQFF. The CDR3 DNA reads TGTGCCAGCAGTCCCAACAGGGGGAAGCAGTTCTTC.

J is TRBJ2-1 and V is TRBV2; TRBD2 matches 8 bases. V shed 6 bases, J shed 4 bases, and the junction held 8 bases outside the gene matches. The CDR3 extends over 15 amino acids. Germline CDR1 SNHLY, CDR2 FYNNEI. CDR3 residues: CASRDSGGAYNEQFF. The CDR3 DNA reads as TGTGCCAGCAGAGACTCGGGGGGGGCTTACAATGAGCAGTTCTTC.

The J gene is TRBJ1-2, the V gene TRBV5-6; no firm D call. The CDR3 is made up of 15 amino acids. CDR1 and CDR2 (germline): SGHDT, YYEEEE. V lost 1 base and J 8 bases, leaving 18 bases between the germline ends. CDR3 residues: CASSLSRRVGQGYTF. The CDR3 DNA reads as TGTGCCAGCAGCTTGTCCCGGAGGGTCGGGCAGGGCTACACCTTC.

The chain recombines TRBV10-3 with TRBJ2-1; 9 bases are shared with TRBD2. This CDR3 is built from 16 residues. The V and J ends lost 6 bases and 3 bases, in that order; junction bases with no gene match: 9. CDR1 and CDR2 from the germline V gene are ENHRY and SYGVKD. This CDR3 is CAISHFSGGLYNEQFF. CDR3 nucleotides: TGTGCCATCAGCCACTTTAGCGGGGGTCTCTACAATGAGCAGTTCTTC.

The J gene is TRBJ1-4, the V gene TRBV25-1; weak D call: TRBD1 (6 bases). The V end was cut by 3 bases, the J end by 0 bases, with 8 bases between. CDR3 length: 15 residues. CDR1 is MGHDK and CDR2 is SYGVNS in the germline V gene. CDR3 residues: CASSESGATNEKLFF. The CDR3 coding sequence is TGTGCCAGCAGTGAGTCAGGGGCAACTAATGAAAAACTGTTTTTT. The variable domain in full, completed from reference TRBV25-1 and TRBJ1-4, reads EADIYQTPRYLVIGTGKKITLECSQTMGHDKMYWYQQDPGMELHLIHYSYGVNSTEKGDLSSESTVSRIRTEHFPLTLESARPSHTSQYLCASSESGATNEKLFFGSGTQLSVL.

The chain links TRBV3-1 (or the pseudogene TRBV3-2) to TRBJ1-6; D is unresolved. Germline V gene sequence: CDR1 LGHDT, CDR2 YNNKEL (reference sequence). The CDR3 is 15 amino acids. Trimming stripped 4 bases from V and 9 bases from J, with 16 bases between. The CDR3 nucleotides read TGTGCCAGCAGCCCCTCGGTACAGCACCTTTCACCCCTCCACTTT. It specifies CASSPSVQHLSPLHF.

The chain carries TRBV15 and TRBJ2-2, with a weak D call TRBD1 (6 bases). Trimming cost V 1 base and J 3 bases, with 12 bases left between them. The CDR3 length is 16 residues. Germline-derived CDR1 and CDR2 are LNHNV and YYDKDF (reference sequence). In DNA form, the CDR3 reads TGTGCCACCAGCAGAGTGGGGGCCCAGGACACCGGGGAGCTGTTTTTT. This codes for CATSRVGAQDTGELFF. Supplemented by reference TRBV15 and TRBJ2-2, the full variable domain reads DAMVIQNPRYQVTQFGKPVTLSCSQTLNHNVMYWYQQKSSQAPKLLFHYYDKDFNNEADTPDNFQSRRPNTSFCFLDIRSPGLGDTAMYLCATSRVGAQDTGELFFGEGSRLTVL.

Written as DNA, the CDR3 is TGTGCCAGCGCGAGGGCGGAGGCAGATACGCAGTATTTT. Translating gives CASARAEADTQYF. The genes are TRBV6-4 and TRBJ2-3; D might be TRBD2 (5 bases). There are 13 residues in the CDR3. Germline V gene data show CDR1 as MRHNA and CDR2 as SNTAGT. Trimming stripped 8 bases from V and 4 bases from J, with 13 bases between.